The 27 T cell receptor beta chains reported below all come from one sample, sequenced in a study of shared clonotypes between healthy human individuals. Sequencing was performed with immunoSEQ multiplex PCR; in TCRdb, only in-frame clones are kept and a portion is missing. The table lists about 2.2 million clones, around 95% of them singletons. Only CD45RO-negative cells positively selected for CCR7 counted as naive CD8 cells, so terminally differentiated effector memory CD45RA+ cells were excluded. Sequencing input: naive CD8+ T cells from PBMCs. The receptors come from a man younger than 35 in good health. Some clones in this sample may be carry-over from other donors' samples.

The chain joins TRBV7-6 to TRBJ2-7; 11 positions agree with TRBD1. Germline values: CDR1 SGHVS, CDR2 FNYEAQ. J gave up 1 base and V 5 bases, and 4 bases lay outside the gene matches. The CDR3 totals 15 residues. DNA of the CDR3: TGTGCCAGCAGCATCGGACAGGGGGCATCCTACGAGCAGTACTTC. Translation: CASSIGQGASYEQYF. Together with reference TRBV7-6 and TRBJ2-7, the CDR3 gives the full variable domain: GAGVSQSPRYKVTKRGQDVALRCDPISGHVSLYWYRQALGQGPEFLTYFNYEAQQDKSGLPNDRFSAERPEGSISTLTIQRTEQRDSAMYRCASSIGQGASYEQYFGPGTRLTVT.

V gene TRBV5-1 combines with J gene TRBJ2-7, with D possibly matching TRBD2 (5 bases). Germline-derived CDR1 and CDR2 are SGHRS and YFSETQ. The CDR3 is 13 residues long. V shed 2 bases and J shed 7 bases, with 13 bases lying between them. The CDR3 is CASSFNSPGEQYF. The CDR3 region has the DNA TGCGCCAGCAGCTTCAACTCCCCGGGGGAGCAGTACTTC.

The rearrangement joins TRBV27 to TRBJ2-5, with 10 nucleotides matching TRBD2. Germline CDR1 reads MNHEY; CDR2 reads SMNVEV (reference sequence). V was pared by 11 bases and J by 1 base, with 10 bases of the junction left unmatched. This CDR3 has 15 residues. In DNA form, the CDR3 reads TGTGCCGCGCTTCGGACTAGCGGAACCCAAGAGACCCAGTACTTC. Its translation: CAALRTSGTQETQYF.

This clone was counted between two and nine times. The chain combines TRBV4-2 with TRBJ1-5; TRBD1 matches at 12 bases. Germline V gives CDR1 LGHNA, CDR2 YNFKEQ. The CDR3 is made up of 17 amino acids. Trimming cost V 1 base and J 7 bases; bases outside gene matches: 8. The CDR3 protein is CASSQGGTGGLVQPQHF. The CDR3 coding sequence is TGTGCCAGCAGCCAAGGAGGGACAGGGGGCTTGGTGCAGCCCCAGCATTTT.

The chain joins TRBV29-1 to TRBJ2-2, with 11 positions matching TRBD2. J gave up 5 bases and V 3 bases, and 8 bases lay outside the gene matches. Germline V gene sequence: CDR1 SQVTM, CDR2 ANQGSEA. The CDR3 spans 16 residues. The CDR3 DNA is TGCAGCGTTGAGCCTACTAGCGGGAGTGGAACCGGGGAGCTGTTTTTT. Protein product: CSVEPTSGSGTGELFF.

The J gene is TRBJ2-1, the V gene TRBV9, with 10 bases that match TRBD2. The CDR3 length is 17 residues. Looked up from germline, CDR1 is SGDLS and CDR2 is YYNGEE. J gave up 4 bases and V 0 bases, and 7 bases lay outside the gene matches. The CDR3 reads CASSVGTSGQPYNEQFF. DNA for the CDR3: TGTGCCAGCAGCGTAGGGACTAGCGGCCAACCTTACAATGAGCAGTTCTTC.

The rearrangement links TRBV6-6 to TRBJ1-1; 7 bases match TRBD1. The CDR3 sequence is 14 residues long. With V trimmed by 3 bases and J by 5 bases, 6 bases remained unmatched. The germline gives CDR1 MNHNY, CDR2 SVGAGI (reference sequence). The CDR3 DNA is TGTGCCAGCAGTTATACAGGGGTCGGAACTGAAGCTTTCTTT. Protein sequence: CASSYTGVGTEAFF.

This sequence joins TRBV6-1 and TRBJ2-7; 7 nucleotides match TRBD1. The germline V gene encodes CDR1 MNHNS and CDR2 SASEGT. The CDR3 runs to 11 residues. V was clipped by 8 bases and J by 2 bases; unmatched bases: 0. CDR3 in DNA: TGTGCCAGCGGACAGGCCTACGAGCAGTACTTC. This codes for CASGQAYEQYF.

The CDR3 bases are TGTGCCAGCAGATCGCCGGGACAGGGGGCCTACGAGCAGTACTTC. Translated, it gives CASRSPGQGAYEQYF. This chain joins TRBV28 and TRBJ2-7; TRBD1 matches 11 bases. The germline gives CDR1 MDHEN, CDR2 SYDVKM. The junction had 6 bases not matched to a gene; V was cut back by 6 bases and J by 2 bases. The CDR3 loop spans 15 amino acids. Full variable domain (missing parts from reference TRBV28 and TRBJ2-7): DVKVTQSSRYLVKRTGEKVFLECVQDMDHENMFWYRQDPGLGLRLIYFSYDVKMKEKGDIPEGYSVSREKKERFSLILESASTNQTSMYLCASRSPGQGAYEQYFGPGTRLTVT.

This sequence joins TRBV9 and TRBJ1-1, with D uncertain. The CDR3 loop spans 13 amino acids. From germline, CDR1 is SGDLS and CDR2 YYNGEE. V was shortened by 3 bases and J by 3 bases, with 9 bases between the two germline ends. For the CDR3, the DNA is TGTGCCAGCAGCGAGTGGTCGTACACTGAAGCTTTCTTT. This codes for CASSEWSYTEAFF.

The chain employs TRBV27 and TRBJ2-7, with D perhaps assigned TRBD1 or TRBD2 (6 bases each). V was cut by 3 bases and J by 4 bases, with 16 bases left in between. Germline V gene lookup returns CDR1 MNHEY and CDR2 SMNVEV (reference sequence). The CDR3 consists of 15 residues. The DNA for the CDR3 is TGTGCCAGCAGTTTGGCGACAGGACTACCTTACGAGCAGTACTTC. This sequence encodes CASSLATGLPYEQYF.

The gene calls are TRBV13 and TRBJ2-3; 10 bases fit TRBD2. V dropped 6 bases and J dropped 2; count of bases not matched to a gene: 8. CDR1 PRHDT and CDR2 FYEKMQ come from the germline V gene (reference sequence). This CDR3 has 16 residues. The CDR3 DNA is TGTGCCAGCAGTCCTAGACTAGCGGGTGTCACAGATACGCAGTATTTT. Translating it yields CASSPRLAGVTDTQYF.

CDR3 loop: CASSDRKFFQPQHF. CDR3 DNA: TGTGCCAGCAGTGATCGGAAGTTTTTTCAGCCCCAGCATTTT. The chain links TRBV2 to TRBJ1-5; D is unresolved. Germline CDR1 is SNHLY and CDR2 is FYNNEI. Trimming pared 3 bases from V and 6 bases from J, leaving 12 bases between. This CDR3 has 14 residues.

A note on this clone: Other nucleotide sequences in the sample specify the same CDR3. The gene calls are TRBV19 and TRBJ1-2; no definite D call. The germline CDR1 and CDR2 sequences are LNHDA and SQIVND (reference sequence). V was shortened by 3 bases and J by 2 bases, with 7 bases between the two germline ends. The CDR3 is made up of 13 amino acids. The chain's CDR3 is CASSISRNYGYTF. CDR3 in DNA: TGTGCCAGTAGTATTTCCAGAAACTATGGCTACACCTTC.

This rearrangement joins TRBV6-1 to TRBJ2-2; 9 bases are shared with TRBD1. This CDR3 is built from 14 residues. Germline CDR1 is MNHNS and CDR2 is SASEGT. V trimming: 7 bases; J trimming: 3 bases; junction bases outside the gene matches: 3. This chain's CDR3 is CASKDRGYTGELFF. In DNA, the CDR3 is TGTGCCAGCAAGGACAGGGGATACACCGGGGAGCTGTTTTTT.

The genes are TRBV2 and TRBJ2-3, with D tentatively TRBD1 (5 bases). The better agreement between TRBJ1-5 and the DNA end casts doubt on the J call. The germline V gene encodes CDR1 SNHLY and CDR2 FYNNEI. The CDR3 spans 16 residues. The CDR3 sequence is CASSSGTSENTDTQHF. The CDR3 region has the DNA TGTGCCAGCAGTAGCGGGACTAGCGAGAACACAGATACGCAGCATTTT.

DNA for the CDR3: TGTGCCAGCGCCCCCTATGAGGACAGGGCCTACGAGCAGTACTTC. Residues: CASAPYEDRAYEQYF. The gene calls are TRBV5-6 and TRBJ2-7, with 8 bases fitting TRBD1. The CDR3 totals 15 residues. V gave up 7 bases and J gave up 2 bases; unmatched junction bases: 11. From germline, CDR1 is SGHDT and CDR2 YYEEEE.

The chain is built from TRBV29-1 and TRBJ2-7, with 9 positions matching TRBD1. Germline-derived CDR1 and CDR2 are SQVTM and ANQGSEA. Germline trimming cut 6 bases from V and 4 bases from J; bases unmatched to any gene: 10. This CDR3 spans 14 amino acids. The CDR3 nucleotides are TGCAGCGTCGGGGGTTGGGACAGGGTTTACGAGCAGTACTTC. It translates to CSVGGWDRVYEQYF.

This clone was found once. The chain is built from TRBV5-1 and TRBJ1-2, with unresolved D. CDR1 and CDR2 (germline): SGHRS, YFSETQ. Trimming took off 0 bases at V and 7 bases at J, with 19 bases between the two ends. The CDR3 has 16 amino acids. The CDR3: CASSLELGPGSPGYTF. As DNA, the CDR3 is TGCGCCAGCAGCTTGGAATTGGGTCCGGGGTCGCCTGGCTACACCTTC.

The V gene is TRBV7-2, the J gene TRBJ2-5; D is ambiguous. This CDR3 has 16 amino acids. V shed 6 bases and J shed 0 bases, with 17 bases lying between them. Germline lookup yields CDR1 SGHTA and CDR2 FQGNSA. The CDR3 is CASSLLTRAYQETQYF. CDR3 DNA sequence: TGTGCCAGCAGTCTACTCACCCGGGCCTACCAAGAGACCCAGTACTTC.

CDR3 sequence reads: CASSEEAGGGNEQFF. The CDR3 bases are TGTGCCAGCAGCGAAGAGGCGGGAGGTGGGAATGAGCAGTTCTTC. The J gene is TRBJ2-1, the V gene TRBV7-9; the match to TRBD2 covers 8 bases. Germline loops: CDR1 SEHNR, CDR2 FQNEAQ (reference sequence). The CDR3 consists of 15 residues. The trim removed 5 bases at V and 7 bases at J, leaving 10 bases unmatched. Combining the CDR3 with reference TRBV7-9 and TRBJ2-1 gives the whole variable domain DTGVSQNPRHKITKRGQNVTFRCDPISEHNRLYWYRQTLGQGPEFLTYFQNEAQLEKSRLLSDRFSAERPKGSFSTLEIQRTEQGDSAMYLCASSEEAGGGNEQFFGPGTRLTVL.

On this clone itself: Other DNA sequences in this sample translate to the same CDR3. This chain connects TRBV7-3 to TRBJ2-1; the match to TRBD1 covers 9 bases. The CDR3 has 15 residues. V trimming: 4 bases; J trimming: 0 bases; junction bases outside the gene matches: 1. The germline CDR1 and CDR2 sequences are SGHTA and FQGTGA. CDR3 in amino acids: CASSSTGGSYNEQFF. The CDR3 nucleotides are TGTGCCAGCAGCTCGACAGGGGGCTCCTACAATGAGCAGTTCTTC.

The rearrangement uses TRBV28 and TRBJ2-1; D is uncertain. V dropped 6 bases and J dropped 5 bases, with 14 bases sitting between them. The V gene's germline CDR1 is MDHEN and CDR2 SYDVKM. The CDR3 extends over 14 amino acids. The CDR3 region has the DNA TGTGCCAGCAGGGAGAGAGGACCACACAATGAGCAGTTCTTC. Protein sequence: CASRERGPHNEQFF.

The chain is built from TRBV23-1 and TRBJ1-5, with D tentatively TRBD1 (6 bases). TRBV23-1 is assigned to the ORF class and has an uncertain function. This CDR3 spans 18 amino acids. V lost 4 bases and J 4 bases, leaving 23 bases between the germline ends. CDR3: CASSPGDKCCLLNQPQHF. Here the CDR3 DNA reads TGCGCCAGCAGTCCTGGGGACAAATGCTGCCTCCTTAATCAGCCCCAGCATTTT.

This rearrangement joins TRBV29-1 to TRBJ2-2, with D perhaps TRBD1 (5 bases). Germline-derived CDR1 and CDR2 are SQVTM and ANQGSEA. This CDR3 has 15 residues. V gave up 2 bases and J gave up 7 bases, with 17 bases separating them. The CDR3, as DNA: TGCAGCGTTGAATTTCCCCAGGGTGGTCACGGGGAGCTGTTTTTT. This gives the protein CSVEFPQGGHGELFF.

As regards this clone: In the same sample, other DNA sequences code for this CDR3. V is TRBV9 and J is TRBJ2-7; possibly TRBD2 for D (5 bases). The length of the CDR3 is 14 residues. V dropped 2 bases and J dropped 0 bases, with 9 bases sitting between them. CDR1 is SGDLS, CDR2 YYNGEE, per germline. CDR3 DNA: TGTGCCAGCAGCGTCGTTGGGAGCTCCTACGAGCAGTACTTC. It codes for CASSVVGSSYEQYF. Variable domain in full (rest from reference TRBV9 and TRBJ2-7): DSGVTQTPKHLITATGQRVTLRCSPRSGDLSVYWYQQSLDQGLQFLIQYYNGEERAKGNILERFSAQQFPDLHSELNLSSLELGDSALYFCASSVVGSSYEQYFGPGTRLTVT.

This CDR3 is CASSSIGSYEQYF. The CDR3 DNA follows: TGTGCCAGCAGTTCCATCGGCTCCTACGAGCAGTACTTC. V usage is TRBV27 and J usage is TRBJ2-7; D is ambiguous. CDR1 is MNHEY, CDR2 SMNVEV, per germline (reference sequence). Deletions cut 4 bases from V and 0 bases from J, with 7 bases between. The CDR3 totals 13 residues.